The 2 T cell receptor beta chains below all came from one sample that was sequenced in a study of beta chain features in type 1 diabetes (dated by TCRdb to between 2017 and 2018). The library was generated by the immunoSEQ multiplex PCR assay. The entire amount of isolated RNA was reverse transcribed using the High Capacity cDNA Reverse Transcription Kit, so the sequenced TCRB transcripts were expressed ones. The table was pulled from immuneACCESS by TCRdb, which kept in-frame rearrangements only. Such tables lose some clones; where checked, under half of the loss comes from unresolved V genes, and the rest has no known cause. This sample comprises roughly 450,000 clones, more than 9.5% of them detected only once. About 0.042% of the sample is in the top ten clones. Source material: naive CD4+ T cells from blood. The cell subset or site label, as the study defines it: true naive CD4+ T cells. These receptors all come from a woman aged 18-35 years in good health.

The chain is built from TRBV5-1 and TRBJ2-5, with unresolved D. V was trimmed by 3 bases and J by 1 base, leaving 4 bases between them. CDR1 SGHRS and CDR2 YFSETQ come from the germline V gene. The CDR3 loop spans 12 amino acids. The CDR3 reads CASSYLQETQYF. The CDR3, as DNA: TGCGCCAGCAGCTACCTCCAAGAGACCCAGTACTTC.

The chain is built from TRBV27 and TRBJ2-3; D gene unclear. CDR1 and CDR2 (germline): MNHEY, SMNVEV (reference sequence). Trimming removed 3 bases at V and 6 bases at J, with 7 bases between. There are 12 residues in the CDR3. The CDR3 loop is CASSFLGDTQYF. CDR3 sequence (DNA): TGTGCCAGCAGTTTCTTAGGGGATACGCAGTATTTT.